These 29 T cell receptor beta chains came from one sample sequenced in a study of blood T cell repertoires in COVID-19. Measured with immunoSEQ multiplex PCR; TCRdb has only the in-frame clones, and not every one. The profile covers about 180,000 clones, with 70% to 80% appearing a single time and over 13% taken by the ten largest. The material sequenced was PBMCs or T cells enriched from blood (not recorded which). The origin of the receptors is a man between 60 and 70 years old who had been exposed to COVID-19.

This rearrangement joins TRBV6-2 or TRBV6-3 to TRBJ2-1, with 14 bases lining up with TRBD2. The CDR3 runs to 15 residues. Germline-derived CDR1 and CDR2 are MNHEY and SVGEGT. V was clipped by 5 bases and J by 9 bases; unmatched bases: 6. The chain's CDR3 is CASSPGLAGGFEQFF. For the CDR3, the DNA is TGTGCCAGCAGTCCCGGACTAGCGGGAGGTTTTGAGCAGTTCTTC.

The chain recombines TRBV10-2 with TRBJ1-6; 7 positions agree with TRBD1. J was trimmed by 9 bases and V by 2 bases; bases with no gene match: 7. There are 15 residues in the CDR3. Germline V lookup: CDR1 WSHSY, CDR2 SAAADI. CDR3 sequence: CASSETTDRASPLHF. The CDR3 nucleotides read TGCGCCAGCAGTGAGACCACCGACAGGGCTTCACCCCTCCACTTT.

The chain recombines TRBV7-2 with TRBJ2-7, with a weak D call TRBD1 (6 bases). V gave up 4 bases and J gave up 1 base, with 14 bases separating them. Germline V CDR1 and CDR2: SGHTA, FQGNSA. The CDR3 length is 15 residues. CDR3 bases: TGTGCCAGCAGCTCGGAAGGGGGACGGTCCTACGAGCAGTACTTC. Protein sequence: CASSSEGGRSYEQYF.

The chain joins TRBV5-1 to TRBJ2-7, with 7 bases fitting TRBD2. The CDR3 totals 13 residues. Germline values: CDR1 SGHRS, CDR2 YFSETQ. V shed 4 bases, J shed 6 bases, and the junction held 7 bases outside the gene matches. The CDR3 DNA follows: TGCGCCAGCAGCATCCGGGAGGCGGGCGAGCAGTACTTC. Protein product: CASSIREAGEQYF.

The genes are TRBV9 and TRBJ1-6; D remains ambiguous. Trimming took off 3 bases at V and 6 bases at J, with 13 bases between the two ends. This CDR3 has 15 amino acids. CDR1 is SGDLS, CDR2 YYNGEE, per germline. The CDR3 DNA sequence: TGTGCCAGCAGCGAGAGCCACCATTCTAATTCACCCCTCCACTTT. Protein product: CASSESHHSNSPLHF. Looking up the rest from reference TRBV9 and TRBJ1-6 gives the full variable domain: DSGVTQTPKHLITATGQRVTLRCSPRSGDLSVYWYQQSLDQGLQFLIQYYNGEERAKGNILERFSAQQFPDLHSELNLSSLELGDSALYFCASSESHHSNSPLHFGNGTRLTVT.

The chain employs TRBV27 and TRBJ2-2, with TRBD2 matching over 9 bases. CDR1 and CDR2 (germline): MNHEY, SMNVEV (reference sequence). J was trimmed by 6 bases and V by 5 bases; bases with no gene match: 7. The CDR3 loop spans 15 amino acids. CDR3 nucleotide sequence: TGTGCCAGCAGTGTACTAGCGGGCATTGCCGGGGAGCTGTTTTTT. Translation: CASSVLAGIAGELFF.

This chain joins TRBV5-6 and TRBJ2-3; 7 bases match TRBD1. The CDR3 loop spans 14 amino acids. With V trimmed by 7 bases and J by 2 bases, 7 bases remained unmatched. Per the germline V gene, CDR1 is SGHDT and CDR2 is YYEEEE. CDR3 sequence reads: CASGRDSLTDTQYF. DNA for the CDR3: TGTGCCAGCGGCAGGGACAGCCTCACAGATACGCAGTATTTT.

The chain recombines TRBV30 with TRBJ2-7; TRBD1 is a possible D gene (6 bases). V lost 4 bases and J lost 2, with 9 bases in between. In germline, CDR1 is GTSNPN, CDR2 SVGIG (reference sequence). The CDR3 consists of 12 residues. The CDR3 coding sequence is TGTGCCTGGATGGGGGCCGCCTACGAGCAGTACTTC. Encoded protein: CAWMGAAYEQYF.

The V gene is TRBV10-3, the J gene TRBJ1-4, with 7 bases identical to TRBD1. The J segment lost 2 bases and the V segment lost 6 bases, leaving 3 bases of the junction unmatched. CDR1 ENHRY and CDR2 SYGVKD come from the germline V gene. The CDR3 loop spans 14 amino acids. CDR3 in DNA: TGTGCCATCAGCCCGGGACAGACTAATGAAAAACTGTTTTTT. Protein product: CAISPGQTNEKLFF.

This clone was seen a single time. This sequence joins TRBV15 and TRBJ1-1; 7 bases line up with TRBD1. Germline CDR1 LNHNV, CDR2 YYDKDF (reference sequence). Losses at the gene ends were 1 base for V and 1 base for J; bases not matched to a gene: 3. The CDR3 length is 15 residues. CDR3 in DNA: TGTGCCACCAGCAGAGGCGACAGGGCGAACACTGAAGCTTTCTTT. It codes for CATSRGDRANTEAFF.

The chain is built from TRBV6-5 and TRBJ1-5; 9 bases fit TRBD1. This CDR3 has 14 amino acids. J gave up 7 bases and V 6 bases, and 7 bases lay outside the gene matches. Germline V lookup: CDR1 MNHEY, CDR2 SVGAGI. The CDR3 nucleotides are TGTGCCAGCAGCCCCACAGGGGGCAGCCAGCCCCAGCATTTT. Protein: CASSPTGGSQPQHF.

The J gene is TRBJ2-1, the V gene TRBV28; 9 bases fit TRBD1. The CDR3 loop spans 15 amino acids. The germline V gene has CDR1 MDHEN and CDR2 SYDVKM. V lost 3 bases to trimming and J lost 12 bases; unmatched junction nucleotides: 12. The CDR3 protein is CASSFPGQGGLLQFF. CDR3 DNA sequence: TGTGCCAGCAGTTTCCCGGGACAGGGAGGGTTGTTGCAGTTCTTC.

The rearrangement uses TRBV5-1 and TRBJ2-1; TRBD1 might be the D (5 bases). Germline V gene data show CDR1 as SGHRS and CDR2 as YFSETQ. The V gene lost 7 bases and the J gene lost 2 bases, with 25 bases spanning the gap. The CDR3 runs to 18 residues. The CDR3 nucleotides read TGCGCCAGCTGGAACGGGTTGGGGCGGACGCTTGCCTACAATGAGCAGTTCTTC. It yields the protein CASWNGLGRTLAYNEQFF.

This sequence joins TRBV6-5 and TRBJ1-2; D remains ambiguous. The V gene lost 6 bases and the J gene lost 6 bases, with 14 bases spanning the gap. From germline, CDR1 is MNHEY and CDR2 SVGAGI. The CDR3 extends over 13 amino acids. The CDR3 reads CASRSQVLHGYTF. For the CDR3, the DNA is TGTGCCAGCAGGAGTCAGGTTTTGCATGGCTACACCTTC.

This clone was recorded a few times. The chain is built from TRBV5-1 and TRBJ1-5; 7 bases fit TRBD1. Trimming at V came to 0 bases and at J to 1 base, leaving 4 bases not matched to a gene. The CDR3 loop spans 16 amino acids. Germline CDR1 and CDR2: SGHRS and YFSETQ. The CDR3 bases are TGCGCCAGCAGCTTGGGAGGGGGCGGCAGCAATCAGCCCCAGCATTTT. It encodes CASSLGGGGSNQPQHF.

The rearrangement uses TRBV7-2 and TRBJ2-5; 8 bases match TRBD1. V lost 5 bases and J lost 8; bases outside the gene matches: 13. The CDR3 length is 15 residues. Germline values: CDR1 SGHTA, CDR2 FQGNSA. CDR3 DNA: TGTGCCAGCAGCACAGGGGGACGGGCGATTGTAACCCAGTACTTC. Its protein is CASSTGGRAIVTQYF.

The chain uses TRBV7-3 and TRBJ2-2; 7 bases line up with TRBD1. Looked up from germline, CDR1 is SGHTA and CDR2 is FQGTGA. The V and J ends lost 5 bases and 0 bases, in that order; junction bases with no gene match: 3. The CDR3 length is 15 residues. CDR3 loop: CASSETGPNTGELFF. The CDR3 DNA follows: TGTGCCAGCAGCGAGACAGGGCCGAACACCGGGGAGCTGTTTTTT.

This rearrangement joins TRBV3-1 (or the pseudogene TRBV3-2) to TRBJ2-3; D unresolved. V was pared by 2 bases and J by 0 bases, with 6 bases between. The CDR3 totals 14 residues. Germline V lookup: CDR1 LGHDT, CDR2 YNNKEL (reference sequence). The CDR3 loop reads CASSQLTSTDTQYF. CDR3 in DNA: TGTGCCAGCAGCCAACTTACTAGCACAGATACGCAGTATTTT.

This clone was found once. J is TRBJ2-7 and V is TRBV7-2; tentatively, D is TRBD2 (5 bases). The CDR3 has 14 amino acids. V lost 5 bases and J lost 4, with 15 bases in between. The germline gives CDR1 SGHTA, CDR2 FQGNSA. The CDR3 DNA sequence: TGTGCCAGCAGCCTTACGCTAGCAGGTTACGAGCAGTACTTC. It codes for CASSLTLAGYEQYF.

The chain recombines TRBV19 with TRBJ2-4; D gene unclear. This CDR3 is built from 14 residues. Per germline, CDR1 LNHDA and CDR2 SQIVND (reference sequence). V lost 5 bases and J lost 0, with 8 bases in between. Here the CDR3 reads CASSGSVAKNIQYF. For the CDR3, the DNA is TGTGCCAGTAGTGGCAGCGTAGCCAAAAACATTCAGTACTTC.

This sequence joins TRBV2 and TRBJ1-5, with no clear D. This CDR3 has 15 residues. The germline V gene has CDR1 SNHLY and CDR2 FYNNEI. V was trimmed by 7 bases and J by 0 bases, leaving 13 bases between them. CDR3 region: CASTSGYSSNQPQHF. Written as DNA, the CDR3 is TGTGCCAGCACATCTGGTTACTCTAGCAATCAGCCCCAGCATTTT. The full variable domain, its missing parts supplied by reference TRBV2 and TRBJ1-5, is EPEVTQTPSHQVTQMGQEVILRCVPISNHLYFYWYRQILGQKVEFLVSFYNNEISEKSEIFDDQFSVERPDGSNFTLKIRSTKLEDSAMYFCASTSGYSSNQPQHFGDGTRLSIL.

This chain links TRBV9 with TRBJ1-1; 8 nucleotides line up with TRBD1. Per germline, CDR1 SGDLS and CDR2 YYNGEE. This CDR3 has 16 amino acids. The V and J ends lost 3 bases and 7 bases, in that order; junction bases with no gene match: 14. The CDR3 spells CASSEPDREVYGEAFF. In DNA, the CDR3 is TGTGCCAGCAGCGAGCCGGACAGGGAGGTATATGGTGAAGCTTTCTTT.

This chain joins TRBV6-5 and TRBJ2-2, with 8 bases matching TRBD1. Germline loops: CDR1 MNHEY, CDR2 SVGAGI. The V and J ends lost 6 bases and 6 bases, in that order; junction bases with no gene match: 6. The CDR3 is made up of 14 amino acids. The DNA for the CDR3 is TGTGCCAGCAGGAAGGACAGGGCGGCCGGGGAGCTGTTTTTT. As protein: CASRKDRAAGELFF.

The chain has TRBV25-1 and TRBJ2-6, with a tentative D call TRBD2 (6 bases). The CDR3 length is 15 residues. V gave up 2 bases and J gave up 4 bases, with 9 bases separating them. Germline lookup yields CDR1 MGHDK and CDR2 SYGVNS. CDR3 sequence reads: CASSEAGSGANVLTF. The CDR3 region has the DNA TGTGCCAGCAGTGAAGCGGGATCAGGGGCCAACGTCCTGACTTTC.

The count of this clone is one. This chain joins TRBV7-8 and TRBJ1-2, with D maybe TRBD1 (5 bases). This CDR3 comprises 15 residues. V dropped 1 base and J dropped 4 bases, with 13 bases sitting between them. Looked up from germline, CDR1 is SGHVS and CDR2 is FQNEAQ. CDR3 sequence (DNA): TGTGCCAGCAGCTTAGGGCCCCAGGGTACCTATGGCTACACCTTC. As protein: CASSLGPQGTYGYTF.

Points on this clone: It is unclear where the CDR3 begins or ends on the DNA, so no DNA is shown, and the CDR3 is as TCRdb lists it. The J gene is TRBJ2-2, the V gene TRBV13; the D segment call TRBD2 is taken from the table without a DNA check. The CDR3 numbers 14 amino acids, ends counted. The germline gives CDR1 PRHDT, CDR2 FYEKMQ (reference sequence). This CDR3 reads CASSPVSTPGSCFF.

The rearrangement joins TRBV29-1 to TRBJ1-5, with D possibly TRBD1 on 6 matching bases. Germline lookup yields CDR1 SQVTM and CDR2 ANQGSEA. The V gene lost 1 base and the J gene lost 2 bases, with 12 bases spanning the gap. The CDR3 consists of 15 residues. The CDR3 DNA is TGCAGCGTTGAAGTAGGGGGTGTGGGCAATCAGCCCCAGCATTTT. Amino acids: CSVEVGGVGNQPQHF.

The chain combines TRBV10-2 with TRBJ2-7; D possibly corresponds to TRBD2 (6 bases). The CDR3 runs to 13 residues. Trimming took 10 bases from V and 5 from J, leaving 18 bases between them. Germline CDR1 and CDR2: WSHSY and SAAADI. CDR3 in amino acids: CATGLAFVDEQYF. CDR3 bases: TGCGCCACTGGGCTAGCGTTCGTGGACGAGCAGTACTTC.

The rearrangement uses TRBV5-8 and TRBJ1-1, with unresolved D. The CDR3 totals 15 residues. In germline, CDR1 is SGHTS, CDR2 YDEGEE. V lost 0 bases and J 1 base, leaving 10 bases between the germline ends. The CDR3 sequence is CASSLGEARNTEAFF. CDR3 DNA sequence: TGTGCCAGCAGCTTGGGGGAGGCACGGAACACTGAAGCTTTCTTT.